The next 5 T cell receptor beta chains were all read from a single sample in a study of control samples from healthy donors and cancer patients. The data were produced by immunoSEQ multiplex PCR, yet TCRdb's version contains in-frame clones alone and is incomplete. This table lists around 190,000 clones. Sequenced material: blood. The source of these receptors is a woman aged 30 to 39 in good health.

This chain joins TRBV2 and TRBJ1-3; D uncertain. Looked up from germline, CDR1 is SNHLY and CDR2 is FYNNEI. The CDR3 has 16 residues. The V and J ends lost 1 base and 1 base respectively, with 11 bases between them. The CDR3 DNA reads TGTGCCAGCAGTGAAGGGGTTTTCTTTTCTGGAAACACCATATATTTT. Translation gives CASSEGVFFSGNTIYF.

The CDR3 sequence is CASSSQNSPLHF. In DNA form, the CDR3 reads TGCGCCAGCAGCTCACAGAATTCACCCCTCCACTTT. The V gene is TRBV5-1, the J gene TRBJ1-6; D gene unclear. The V end was cut by 3 bases, the J end by 7 bases, with 5 bases between. The CDR3 has 12 residues. Germline V gives CDR1 SGHRS, CDR2 YFSETQ.

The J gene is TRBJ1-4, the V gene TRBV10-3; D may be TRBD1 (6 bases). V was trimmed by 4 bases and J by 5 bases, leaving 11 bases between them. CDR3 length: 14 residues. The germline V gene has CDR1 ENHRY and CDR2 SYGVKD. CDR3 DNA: TGTGCCATCAGTGGGACAGCACTCAATGAAAAACTGTTTTTT. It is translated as CAISGTALNEKLFF.

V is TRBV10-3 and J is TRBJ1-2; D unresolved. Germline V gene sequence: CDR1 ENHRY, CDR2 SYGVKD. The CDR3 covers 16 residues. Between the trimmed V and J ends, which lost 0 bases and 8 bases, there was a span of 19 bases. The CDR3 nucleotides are TGTGCCATCAGTGAGTCAGTGGATGGGGATCTGAGGGGCTACACCTTC. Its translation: CAISESVDGDLRGYTF.

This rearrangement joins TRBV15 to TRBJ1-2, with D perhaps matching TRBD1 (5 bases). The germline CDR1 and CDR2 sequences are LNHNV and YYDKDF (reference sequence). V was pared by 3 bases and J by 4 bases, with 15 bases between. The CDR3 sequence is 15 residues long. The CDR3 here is CATSSMGGSPYGYTF. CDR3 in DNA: TGTGCCACCAGCAGTATGGGGGGGTCCCCCTATGGCTACACCTTC.